These T cell receptor beta chains were read from a single sample in a study of cytomegalovirus exposure and HLA in healthy donors. This table comes from immunoSEQ multiplex PCR, and its TCRdb copy is limited to in-frame clones, with some not included. The sample yields roughly 190,000 clones, around 75% seen once. The sample comprised PBMCs. The source of these receptors is a woman aged 25 to 45 in good health and CMV-seronegative. The CDR3 runs from the conserved cysteine through the conserved F or W. The order of the fields is D gene, V gene, clone size, J gene, CDR3 protein, CDR3 DNA. D genes are given only for firm matches. The size entry is marked missing in some rows and otherwise reads once, few, many or a size class.

D: -; V: TRBV15; size: -; J: TRBJ1-5; CDR3: CATSRERGPGPQHF; DNA: TGTGCCACCAGCAGAGAAAGGGGTCCCGGGCCCCAGCATTTT
D: -; V: TRBV19; size: -; J: TRBJ1-3; CDR3: CASTPGGIGNTIYF; DNA: TGTGCCAGTACCCCGGGTGGTATTGGAAACACCATATATTTT
D: -; V: TRBV7-9; size: -; J: TRBJ2-7; CDR3: CASSLLQDSSYEQYF; DNA: TGTGCCAGCAGCTTATTACAGGATAGCTCCTACGAGCAGTACTTC
D: -; V: TRBV7-3; size: -; J: TRBJ2-2; CDR3: CASSSQVVAAGELFF; DNA: TGTGCCAGCAGCTCCCAGGTTGTTGCCGCCGGGGAGCTGTTTTTT
D: -; V: TRBV7-9; size: few; J: TRBJ1-4; CDR3: CASSLAGAEKLFF; DNA: TGTGCCAGCAGCTTAGCAGGGGCTGAAAAACTGTTTTTT
D: -; V: TRBV5-5; size: -; J: TRBJ1-2; CDR3: CASSLGPAGRGTVGRYTF; DNA: TGTGCCAGCAGCTTGGGCCCCGCTGGGAGGGGGACTGTCGGGCGCTACACCTTC
D: -; V: TRBV21-1; size: -; J: TRBJ2-4; CDR3: CASSKVDYGGAERSKNIQYF; DNA: TGTGCCAGCAGCAAAGTAGATTATGGTGGGGCGGAGAGGTCCAAAAACATTCAGTACTTC
D: -; V: TRBV27; size: -; J: TRBJ1-1; CDR3: CASSSGTGGPQEAFF; DNA: TGTGCCAGCAGTTCCGGGACGGGGGGGCCGCAGGAAGCTTTCTTT
D: TRBD2; V: TRBV10-3; size: -; J: TRBJ2-5; CDR3: CATGGLARGETQYF; DNA: TGTGCCACTGGGGGACTAGCGCGCGGCGAGACCCAGTACTTC
D: -; V: TRBV6-6; size: -; J: TRBJ2-3; CDR3: CASSPDLARPDTQYF; DNA: TGTGCCAGCAGCCCCGATTTGGCTAGGCCAGATACGCAGTATTTT
D: -; V: TRBV7-9; size: few; J: TRBJ2-3; CDR3: CASSLTDTQYF; DNA: TGTGCCAGCAGCCTCACAGATACGCAGTATTTT
D: -; V: TRBV9; size: -; J: TRBJ2-3; CDR3: CASSPSTTREDTQYF; DNA: TGTGCCAGCAGCCCCTCGACCACTAGGGAGGATACGCAGTATTTT
D: TRBD2; V: TRBV7-8; size: -; J: TRBJ2-7; CDR3: CASSPRTSGEYEQYF; DNA: TGTGCCAGCAGCCCGAGGACTAGCGGGGAATACGAGCAGTACTTC
D: -; V: TRBV5-4; size: once; J: TRBJ1-2; CDR3: CASSLAGVPYGYTF; DNA: TGTGCCAGCAGCTTGGCAGGCGTTCCTTATGGCTACACCTTC
D: -; V: TRBV2; size: -; J: TRBJ2-5; CDR3: CASELDPRETQYF; DNA: TGTGCCAGCGAACTTGACCCGAGGGAGACCCAGTACTTC
D: -; V: TRBV4-2; size: -; J: TRBJ2-1; CDR3: CASSQDIYNEQFF; DNA: TGTGCCAGCAGCCAAGATATTTACAATGAGCAGTTCTTC
D: -; V: TRBV7-6; size: once; J: TRBJ1-1; CDR3: CASSLSGGYMNTEAFF; DNA: TGTGCCAGCAGCTTGTCGGGGGGTTATATGAACACTGAAGCTTTCTTT
D: TRBD1; V: TRBV7-2; size: few; J: TRBJ2-6; CDR3: CASITGGRGANVLTF; DNA: TGTGCCAGCATAACAGGGGGGCGAGGGGCCAACGTCCTGACTTTC
D: TRBD1; V: TRBV9; size: once; J: TRBJ2-1; CDR3: CASSEQGASYNEQFF; DNA: TGTGCCAGCAGCGAGCAGGGGGCTTCCTACAATGAGCAGTTCTTC
D: TRBD2; V: TRBV6-4; size: -; J: TRBJ2-3; CDR3: CASSTSGGADTQYF; DNA: TGTGCCAGCTCGACTAGCGGGGGGGCAGATACGCAGTATTTT
D: TRBD1; V: TRBV7-9; size: -; J: TRBJ1-5; CDR3: CASSPGQGSSQPQHF; DNA: TGTGCCAGCAGTCCAGGACAGGGTAGTAGTCAGCCCCAGCATTTT
D: TRBD1; V: TRBV19; size: few; J: TRBJ1-5; CDR3: CASRDRGMGQPQHF; DNA: TGTGCCAGTAGGGACAGGGGGATGGGTCAGCCCCAGCATTTT
D: -; V: TRBV18; size: -; J: TRBJ2-7; CDR3: CASSPLAGARDEQYF; DNA: TGTGCCAGCTCACCACTGGCAGGGGCTAGGGACGAGCAGTACTTC
D: -; V: TRBV27; size: once; J: TRBJ2-1; CDR3: CASSKSGDYNEQFF; DNA: TGTGCCAGCAGCAAATCGGGGGATTACAATGAGCAGTTCTTC
D: TRBD2; V: TRBV4-3; size: few; J: TRBJ2-1; CDR3: CASSQGDGRANEQFF; DNA: TGCGCCAGCAGCCAAGGAGACGGGAGGGCGAATGAGCAGTTCTTC
D: TRBD1; V: TRBV6-5; size: -; J: TRBJ2-1; CDR3: CASSYRSQGAGNEQFF; DNA: TGTGCCAGCAGTTACCGTTCACAGGGGGCAGGGAATGAGCAGTTCTTC
D: -; V: TRBV30; size: -; J: TRBJ1-4; CDR3: CAWGGPDTEKLFF; DNA: TGTGCCTGGGGGGGCCCGGATACTGAAAAACTGTTTTTT
D: -; V: TRBV2; size: -; J: TRBJ1-4; CDR3: CASRASKTVGLFF; DNA: TGTGCCAGCAGGGCTTCGAAGACAGTTGGACTGTTTTTT
D: TRBD1; V: TRBV5-6; size: -; J: TRBJ2-2; CDR3: CASSASWTGRQTGELFF; DNA: TGTGCCAGCAGCGCGTCGTGGACAGGGCGTCAAACCGGGGAGCTGTTTTTT
D: TRBD2; V: TRBV7-9; size: -; J: TRBJ2-2; CDR3: CASSLASSGRAPGELFF; DNA: TGTGCCAGCAGCTTAGCGTCTAGCGGGAGGGCCCCCGGGGAGCTGTTTTTT
D: TRBD1; V: TRBV7-2; size: -; J: TRBJ2-7; CDR3: CASSLARTGGYEQYF; DNA: TGTGCCAGCAGCTTAGCTAGGACAGGGGGCTACGAGCAGTACTTC
D: -; V: TRBV4-3; size: -; J: TRBJ1-4; CDR3: CASSQDRGMVDEKLFF; DNA: TGCGCCAGCAGCCAAGATAGGGGGATGGTCGATGAAAAACTGTTTTTT
D: -; V: TRBV7-2; size: -; J: TRBJ2-7; CDR3: CASSIQSGGDEQYF; DNA: TGTGCCAGCAGCATACAGTCAGGAGGGGACGAGCAGTACTTC
D: -; V: TRBV5-1; size: once; J: TRBJ1-1; CDR3: CASRMGVMTEAFF; DNA: TGCGCCAGCAGGATGGGAGTGATGACTGAAGCTTTCTTT
D: -; V: TRBV21-1; size: -; J: TRBJ2-3; CDR3: CASSKSEGGPDTQYF; DNA: TGTGCCAGCAGCAAATCCGAGGGGGGGCCAGATACGCAGTATTTT
D: -; V: TRBV4-1; size: -; J: TRBJ2-1; CDR3: CASSQVGDFTGRRGFF; DNA: TGCGCCAGCAGCCAAGTAGGCGACTTTACCGGCCGTCGCGGGTTCTTC
D: -; V: TRBV5-1; size: -; J: TRBJ2-7; CDR3: CASSFPNSYEQYF; DNA: TGCGCCAGCAGCTTCCCCAACTCCTACGAGCAGTACTTC
D: -; V: TRBV5-1; size: -; J: TRBJ2-7; CDR3: CASRSAYEQYF; DNA: TGCGCCAGCAGATCAGCGTACGAGCAGTACTTC
D: TRBD1; V: TRBV4-1; size: many; J: TRBJ1-6; CDR3: CASSRATPGTGGSPLHF; DNA: TGCGCCAGCAGCCGAGCCACCCCCGGGACAGGGGGTTCACCCCTCCACTTT
D: TRBD2; V: TRBV6-1; size: -; J: TRBJ2-1; CDR3: CASRLAAWTYNEQFF; DNA: TGTGCCAGCAGACTAGCGGCCTGGACCTACAATGAGCAGTTCTTC
D: TRBD1; V: TRBV4-3; size: few; J: TRBJ2-7; CDR3: CASSQGQGASYEQYF; DNA: TGCGCCAGCAGCCAAGGACAGGGGGCTTCCTACGAGCAGTACTTC
D: -; V: TRBV18; size: few; J: TRBJ1-5; CDR3: CASSRTDQPQHF; DNA: TGTGCCAGCTCACGGACAGATCAGCCCCAGCATTTT
D: -; V: TRBV10-1; size: -; J: TRBJ1-2; CDR3: CASSASGNYGYTF; DNA: TGCGCCAGCAGTGCATCAGGGAACTATGGCTACACCTTC
D: TRBD1; V: TRBV5-5; size: -; J: TRBJ2-7; CDR3: CASSWTHQGQGARTYEQYF; DNA: TGTGCCAGCAGCTGGACACACCAGGGACAGGGGGCGCGGACGTACGAGCAGTACTTC
D: -; V: TRBV7-9; size: -; J: TRBJ1-5; CDR3: CASSFNFGPLLDQPQHF; DNA: TGTGCCAGCAGCTTTAATTTTGGGCCTCTCCTCGATCAGCCCCAGCATTTT
D: -; V: TRBV6-5; size: -; J: TRBJ2-5; CDR3: CASSYTQGGVETQYF; DNA: TGTGCCAGCAGTTACACCCAGGGTGGGGTGGAGACCCAGTACTTC
D: TRBD1; V: TRBV6-5; size: few; J: TRBJ1-3; CDR3: CASSYSQGAPGNTIYF; DNA: TGTGCCAGCAGTTACTCCCAGGGGGCGCCGGGAAACACCATATATTTT
D: -; V: TRBV27; size: -; J: TRBJ1-5; CDR3: CASSIRQTNQPQHF; DNA: TGTGCCAGCAGTATACGACAAACAAATCAGCCCCAGCATTTT
D: -; V: TRBV4-2; size: once; J: TRBJ2-4; CDR3: CASSQVIREAGRGDIQYF; DNA: TGTGCCAGCAGCCAAGTGATTCGGGAGGCAGGGAGGGGGGACATTCAGTACTTC
D: -; V: TRBV7-2; size: -; J: TRBJ2-3; CDR3: CASSLQARATDTQYF; DNA: TGTGCCAGCAGCTTACAAGCGCGGGCCACAGATACGCAGTATTTT